Each of the 15 T cell receptor beta chains below was sequenced from the same sample in a study of shared clonotypes between healthy human individuals (dated by TCRdb to between 2020 and 2021). Libraries came from the immunoSEQ multiplex PCR assay. This is the immuneACCESS table as TCRdb keeps it, with only in-frame sequences that have V and J called. A part of the clones is gone; compared with another copy, unresolved V genes explain less than half, and the rest is unexplained. In this sample the table shows around 450,000 clones, around 75% of which occur a single time. Jointly, the top ten make up over 10% of the sample. What was sequenced was PBMCs. The receptors shown here come from a woman aged 40 to 49 in good health. Some clones in this sample may be carry-over from other donors' samples.

The chain joins TRBV27 to TRBJ2-1; 12 bases fit TRBD2. Germline V gene data show CDR1 as MNHEY and CDR2 as SMNVEV (reference sequence). The V and J ends lost 4 bases and 7 bases, in that order; junction bases with no gene match: 5. The length of the CDR3 is 15 residues. CDR3 sequence reads: CASSSLAGGSNEQFF. The CDR3 DNA follows: TGTGCCAGCAGTTCACTAGCGGGAGGCAGTAATGAGCAGTTCTTC.

This chain links TRBV18 with TRBJ2-5, with 8 positions matching TRBD2. The DNA matches TRBJ2-7 better at its end, which makes the J call doubtful. The CDR3 covers 15 residues. The V gene's germline CDR1 is KGHSH and CDR2 LQKENI. CDR3 DNA: TGTGCCAGCTCACCACCCGGGACTAGAGCCTCCGAGCAGTACTTC. It encodes CASSPPGTRASEQYF.

The V and J genes are TRBV2 and TRBJ2-7; D not certain. Germline CDR1 reads SNHLY; CDR2 reads FYNNEI. This CDR3 contains 12 residues. Deletions cut 4 bases from V and 2 bases from J, with 6 bases between. The CDR3 DNA follows: TGTGCCAGCAGTGGCGGAACCTACGAGCAGTACTTC. Translation gives CASSGGTYEQYF.

The J gene is TRBJ2-7, the V gene TRBV2, with TRBD1 matching over 10 bases. The length of the CDR3 is 14 residues. With V trimmed by 8 bases and J by 3 bases, 7 bases remained unmatched. Germline V gives CDR1 SNHLY, CDR2 FYNNEI. CDR3 DNA: TGTGCCAGCCACTATAGGACAGGGGGCTACGAGCAGTACTTC. Its translation is CASHYRTGGYEQYF. The full variable domain, rest sourced from reference TRBV2 and TRBJ2-7, is EPEVTQTPSHQVTQMGQEVILRCVPISNHLYFYWYRQILGQKVEFLVSFYNNEISEKSEIFDDQFSVERPDGSNFTLKIRSTKLEDSAMYFCASHYRTGGYEQYFGPGTRLTVT.

The chain links TRBV7-2 to TRBJ1-1, with 9 bases matching TRBD1. Trimming removed 6 bases from V and 2 bases from J; junction bases left unmatched: 4. The CDR3 has 14 amino acids. Germline V gene lookup returns CDR1 SGHTA and CDR2 FQGNSA. The CDR3 protein is CASRGTGINTEAFF. CDR3 in DNA: TGTGCCAGCAGAGGGACAGGGATAAACACTGAAGCTTTCTTT.

V gene TRBV5-1 combines with J gene TRBJ1-4; TRBD1 is a possible D gene (6 bases). The CDR3 sequence is 18 residues long. Trimming removed 4 bases from V and 3 bases from J, with 22 bases in between. Germline assignment: CDR1 SGHRS and CDR2 YFSETQ. CDR3: CASSPLGGLGRANEKLFF. The CDR3, as DNA: TGCGCCAGCAGCCCGTTAGGGGGGTTGGGAAGAGCTAATGAAAAACTGTTTTTT.

The rearrangement links TRBV7-2 to TRBJ2-7, with 7 positions matching TRBD2. V was clipped by 0 bases and J by 5 bases; unmatched bases: 1. The germline gives CDR1 SGHTA, CDR2 FQGNSA. This CDR3 contains 13 residues. CDR3 sequence reads: CASSLAGGDEQYF. The CDR3 bases are TGTGCCAGCAGCTTAGCGGGGGGGGACGAGCAGTACTTC.

The chain is built from TRBV7-3 and TRBJ2-2; 10 bases line up with TRBD2. This CDR3 contains 17 residues. Germline V gives CDR1 SGHTA, CDR2 FQGTGA. Unmatched junction bases numbered 12, after V lost 5 bases and J lost 6 bases. CDR3 sequence: CASSKIALAGVAGELFF. DNA of the CDR3: TGTGCCAGCAGCAAAATCGCCCTAGCGGGAGTGGCCGGGGAGCTGTTTTTT.

This chain connects TRBV28 to TRBJ2-3; D may be TRBD2 (5 bases). V lost 2 bases and J lost 0, with 9 bases in between. The CDR3 is 15 amino acids. Germline CDR1 and CDR2: MDHEN and SYDVKM. CDR3 sequence reads: CASSLRGGSTDTQYF. CDR3 bases: TGTGCCAGCAGTTTACGGGGTGGTAGCACAGATACGCAGTATTTT.

The J gene is TRBJ2-6, the V gene TRBV6-1; tentatively, D is TRBD2 (6 bases). Deletions cut 1 base from V and 1 base from J, with 8 bases between. The CDR3 length is 16 residues. Germline V lookup: CDR1 MNHNS, CDR2 SASEGT. Written as DNA, the CDR3 is TGTGCCAGCAGTGAAGGGAGGGCATCTGGGGCCAACGTCCTGACTTTC. Translated: CASSEGRASGANVLTF.

The chain recombines TRBV19 with TRBJ1-1; D is uncertain. The ends were cut back, 3 bases at V and 1 base at J, with 9 bases in the middle. Germline V lookup: CDR1 LNHDA, CDR2 SQIVND (reference sequence). The CDR3 runs to 14 residues. The CDR3 protein is CASSIMAANTEAFF. The CDR3 region has the DNA TGTGCCAGTAGTATTATGGCAGCGAACACTGAAGCTTTCTTT.

The rearrangement uses TRBV30 and TRBJ2-7; unclear D gene. The CDR3 loop spans 13 amino acids. Trimming removed 3 bases from V and 3 bases from J, with 12 bases in between. Germline V gene sequence: CDR1 GTSNPN, CDR2 SVGIG (reference sequence). CDR3 loop: CAWSPGWNYEQYF. In DNA, the CDR3 is TGTGCCTGGAGCCCCGGTTGGAACTACGAGCAGTACTTC.

This chain joins TRBV7-3 and TRBJ1-3, with D unclear. Trimming took 1 base from V and 0 from J, leaving 13 bases between them. Germline assignment: CDR1 SGHTA and CDR2 FQGTGA. The CDR3 is 17 amino acids. DNA of the CDR3: TGTGCCAGCAGCTTAATTGGTCCGTCGAGCTCTGGAAACACCATATATTTT. This gives the protein CASSLIGPSSSGNTIYF. The complete variable domain, with remaining parts taken from reference TRBV7-3 and TRBJ1-3, reads GAGVSQTPSNKVTEKGKYVELRCDPISGHTALYWYRQSLGQGPEFLIYFQGTGAADDSGLPNDRFFAVRPEGSVSTLKIQRTERGDSAVYLCASSLIGPSSSGNTIYFGEGSWLTVV.

This clone has just one count. V gene TRBV19 combines with J gene TRBJ2-7; 8 bases match TRBD2. This CDR3 has 15 amino acids. CDR1 is LNHDA and CDR2 is SQIVND in the germline V gene (reference sequence). Trimming removed 1 base from V and 5 bases from J; junction bases left unmatched: 7. The CDR3 here is CASSIALAGGNEQYF. The CDR3 bases are TGTGCCAGTAGTATAGCTCTGGCGGGAGGAAACGAGCAGTACTTC.

The table lists this clone with a count of one. The CDR3 loop reads CASSLWGDRDGTEAFF. The CDR3 region has the DNA TGTGCCAGCAGTTTATGGGGCGACAGGGACGGCACTGAAGCTTTCTTT. The chain links TRBV28 to TRBJ1-1; 7 nucleotides align to TRBD1. Per the germline V gene, CDR1 is MDHEN and CDR2 is SYDVKM. The CDR3 is made up of 16 amino acids. The ends lost 0 bases at V and 4 bases at J; junction bases unmatched: 8.